These 19 T cell receptor beta chains share one sample of origin, sequenced in a study of blood T cell repertoires in COVID-19. Profiled with immunoSEQ multiplex PCR; TCRdb holds only in-frame clones, not every one. The table has more than 300,000 clones, 89% seen once. The sequencing input was peripheral blood. These receptors came from a man between 18 and 35 years old who had recovered from COVID-19.

The chain combines TRBV7-9 with TRBJ1-2; no reliable D call. The CDR3 consists of 14 residues. The germline V and J ends were trimmed by 7 bases and 4 bases, with 16 bases remaining between them. Germline loops: CDR1 SEHNR, CDR2 FQNEAQ (reference sequence). The CDR3: CASTLSKAGYGYTF. Here the CDR3 DNA reads TGTGCCAGCACCCTCTCAAAAGCGGGCTATGGCTACACCTTC.

The J gene is TRBJ1-5, the V gene TRBV3-1 (or the pseudogene TRBV3-2), with D possibly matching TRBD1 (6 bases). CDR1 LGHDT and CDR2 YNNKEL come from the germline V gene (reference sequence). The V end lost 6 bases, the J end lost 6 bases, and 9 bases lay between the germline ends. This CDR3 contains 12 residues. DNA of the CDR3: TGTGCCAGCAGTTCAGGGGCTCAGCCCCAGCATTTT. Encoded protein: CASSSGAQPQHF.

The chain employs TRBV6-1 and TRBJ1-3; D remains ambiguous. Germline assignment: CDR1 MNHNS and CDR2 SASEGT. V was pared by 1 base and J by 2 bases, with 12 bases between. The CDR3 totals 16 residues. As DNA, the CDR3 is TGTGCCAGCAGTGAAGACGGGGAGGAACCTGGAAACACCATATATTTT. Its translation is CASSEDGEEPGNTIYF.

J is TRBJ2-2 and V is TRBV27, with 9 bases lining up with TRBD2. CDR3 length: 17 residues. In germline, CDR1 is MNHEY, CDR2 SMNVEV (reference sequence). The ends lost 1 base at V and 0 bases at J; junction bases unmatched: 3. CDR3 sequence: CASSLFSSGTNTGELFF. CDR3 bases: TGTGCCAGCAGTTTATTTTCTAGCGGGACGAACACCGGGGAGCTGTTTTTT.

V is TRBV7-2 and J is TRBJ2-5; 11 bases match TRBD2. V was clipped by 1 base and J by 5 bases; unmatched bases: 15. CDR3 length: 19 amino acids. Germline CDR1 reads SGHTA; CDR2 reads FQGNSA. This chain's CDR3 is CASSLVHSSSGGFKETQYF. For the CDR3, the DNA is TGTGCCAGCAGCTTAGTGCATTCGTCTAGCGGGGGGTTCAAGGAGACCCAGTACTTC.

The CDR3 region is CASSENQNTGELFF. CDR3 DNA: TGCGCCAGCAGTGAGAATCAGAACACCGGGGAGCTGTTTTTT. The V call is TRBV10-1, the J call TRBJ2-2; unclear D gene. Trimming left V 2 bases short and J 1 base short, with 5 bases between. The CDR3 is 14 residues long. The germline V gene has CDR1 WNHNN and CDR2 SYGVQD (reference sequence).

The chain couples TRBV3-1 (or the pseudogene TRBV3-2) to TRBJ1-2; tentatively, D is TRBD1 (6 bases). The CDR3 totals 15 residues. Between the trimmed V and J ends, which lost 1 base and 5 bases, there was a span of 14 bases. Germline V gives CDR1 LGHDT, CDR2 YNNKEL (reference sequence). The CDR3 DNA reads as TGTGCCAGCAGCCAAGGAGGGGGGGCCAGGTATGGCTACACCTTC. It is translated as CASSQGGGARYGYTF.

This chain uses TRBV19 with TRBJ1-1, with 8 bases matching TRBD1. V shed 6 bases, J shed 6 bases, and the junction held 15 bases outside the gene matches. CDR3 size: 16 residues. Germline-derived CDR1 and CDR2 are LNHDA and SQIVND (reference sequence). As DNA, the CDR3 is TGTGCCAGTAGGGATCCCCCGACAGGGGCGGGGGCTGAAGCTTTCTTT. Translating gives CASRDPPTGAGAEAFF.

The chain has TRBV6-1 and TRBJ1-5, with 9 bases matching TRBD1. Germline trimming cut 1 base from V and 6 bases from J; bases unmatched to any gene: 4. Germline V CDR1 and CDR2: MNHNS, SASEGT. The CDR3 covers 15 residues. The chain's CDR3 is CASSEDRGPGQPQHF. The CDR3 coding sequence is TGTGCCAGCAGTGAAGACAGGGGGCCAGGTCAGCCCCAGCATTTT.

The V gene is TRBV12-3 or TRBV12-4, the J gene TRBJ1-4; weak D call: TRBD1 (6 bases). The CDR3 sequence is 12 residues long. V shed 6 bases and J shed 8 bases, with 10 bases lying between them. CDR3 sequence (DNA): TGTGCCAGCAGACAAGGGGGAGAAAAACTGTTTTTT. Its protein is CASRQGGEKLFF.

This clone appeared a single time. The genes are TRBV9 and TRBJ1-4; D may be TRBD1 (5 bases). Germline lookup yields CDR1 SGDLS and CDR2 YYNGEE. CDR3 length equals 15 residues. Trimming cost V 0 bases and J 0 bases, with 6 bases left between them. CDR3 sequence: CASSVGTTTNEKLFF. For the CDR3, the DNA is TGTGCCAGCAGCGTAGGGACAACAACTAATGAAAAACTGTTTTTT.

The chain joins TRBV9 to TRBJ1-2; 7 nucleotides match TRBD1. CDR1 SGDLS and CDR2 YYNGEE come from the germline V gene. V dropped 4 bases and J dropped 10; count of bases not matched to a gene: 10. This CDR3 has 13 residues. The CDR3 DNA reads TGTGCCAGCAGCTCCCCGACAGGGCACGACTACACCTTC. It yields the protein CASSSPTGHDYTF. Variable domain in full (rest from reference TRBV9 and TRBJ1-2): DSGVTQTPKHLITATGQRVTLRCSPRSGDLSVYWYQQSLDQGLQFLIQYYNGEERAKGNILERFSAQQFPDLHSELNLSSLELGDSALYFCASSSPTGHDYTFGSGTRLTVV.

V gene TRBV2 combines with J gene TRBJ1-6, with D uncertain. Germline loops: CDR1 SNHLY, CDR2 FYNNEI. The CDR3 is made up of 12 amino acids. Trimming pared 9 bases from V and 5 bases from J, leaving 8 bases between. The CDR3 protein is CARARHNSPLHF. The CDR3 DNA is TGTGCCAGAGCCCGTCATAATTCACCCCTCCACTTT. The complete variable domain, with remaining parts taken from reference TRBV2 and TRBJ1-6, reads EPEVTQTPSHQVTQMGQEVILRCVPISNHLYFYWYRQILGQKVEFLVSFYNNEISEKSEIFDDQFSVERPDGSNFTLKIRSTKLEDSAMYFCARARHNSPLHFGNGTRLTVT.

This clone was found once. The chain recombines TRBV4-1 with TRBJ1-1, with TRBD1 matching over 10 bases. The CDR3 is made up of 15 amino acids. Germline V lookup: CDR1 MGHRA, CDR2 YSYEKL. V dropped 6 bases and J dropped 0; count of bases not matched to a gene: 4. CDR3 nucleotide sequence: TGCGCCAGCAGGTCGGGACAGGGGATGAACACTGAAGCTTTCTTT. It translates to CASRSGQGMNTEAFF.

As DNA, the CDR3 is TGTGCCAGCAGCTACCGACAGCCGAACACCGGGGAGCTGTTTTTT. This gives the protein CASSYRQPNTGELFF. The chain links TRBV11-2 to TRBJ2-2, with D possibly matching TRBD1 (5 bases). Trimming stripped 4 bases from V and 0 bases from J, with 9 bases between. Germline values: CDR1 SGHAT, CDR2 FQNNGV. The CDR3 is 15 residues long.

The CDR3 DNA reads as TGCGCCAGCAGTTATTGGGACAGGGAAGCCGGGGAGCTGTTTTTT. Translating gives CASSYWDREAGELFF. The J gene is TRBJ2-2, the V gene TRBV5-1; TRBD1 matches at 9 bases. This CDR3 contains 15 residues. The V gene end was trimmed by 5 bases and the J gene end by 6 bases; junction bases not matched to a gene: 8. CDR1 and CDR2 from the germline V gene are SGHRS and YFSETQ.

V and J are TRBV4-1 and TRBJ2-2, with 10 bases aligning to TRBD1. Germline assignment: CDR1 MGHRA and CDR2 YSYEKL. The CDR3 has 15 residues. With V trimmed by 3 bases and J by 9 bases, 7 bases remained unmatched. The CDR3 DNA follows: TGCGCCAGCAGCCAGCCGACAGGGGGCGCCCGGGAGCTGTTTTTT. Its protein product is CASSQPTGGARELFF.

This rearrangement joins TRBV5-5 to TRBJ2-1; TRBD2 might be the D (6 bases). Trimming took off 0 bases at V and 4 bases at J, with 17 bases between the two ends. Germline CDR1 SGHKS, CDR2 YYEKEE (reference sequence). CDR3 length: 17 amino acids. The CDR3 DNA reads as TGTGCCAGCAGCTTGGGCCTTGGTAGCGGAGGGTACAATGAGCAGTTCTTC. Residues: CASSLGLGSGGYNEQFF.

V and J are TRBV7-2 and TRBJ2-1; TRBD2 matches at 7 bases. CDR3 size: 15 residues. V shed 3 bases, J shed 9 bases, and the junction held 11 bases outside the gene matches. Germline V gene lookup returns CDR1 SGHTA and CDR2 FQGNSA. CDR3 protein: CASSFPGTKRIEQFF. CDR3 bases: TGTGCCAGCAGCTTCCCCGGGACTAAACGCATTGAGCAGTTCTTC. The full variable domain, its missing parts supplied by reference TRBV7-2 and TRBJ2-1, is GAGVSQSPSNKVTEKGKDVELRCDPISGHTALYWYRQSLGQGLEFLIYFQGNSAPDKSGLPSDRFSAERTGGSVSTLTIQRTQQEDSAVYLCASSFPGTKRIEQFFGPGTRLTVL.